This T cell receptor (beta chain) was profiled in a study of shared clonotypes between healthy human individuals. CDR1 and CDR2 from the germline V gene are SGHNT and YYREEE (reference sequence). The V end was cut by 8 bases, the J end by 2 bases, with 16 bases between. The CDR3 length is 14 residues. For sorted subsets, approximately 200 ng DNA per replicate equaled roughly 29,000 T cell genomes. Clones were sequenced by immunoSEQ multiplex PCR, and TCRdb holds only the in-frame ones, with some missing. The sample records under 130,000 clones, about 67% being singletons. This sequence was found in a woman aged 30 to 39 in good health. V usage is TRBV5-4 and J usage is TRBJ2-5; D perhaps matches TRBD1 (6 bases). Sequenced input: memory CD8+ T cells sorted from blood. Described subset: CD45RO+ cells pooled with CCR7-negative TemRA cells. CDR3: CASEVEGDQETQYF. The CDR3 nucleotides are TGTGCCAGTGAGGTCGAGGGGGATCAAGAGACCCAGTACTTC.